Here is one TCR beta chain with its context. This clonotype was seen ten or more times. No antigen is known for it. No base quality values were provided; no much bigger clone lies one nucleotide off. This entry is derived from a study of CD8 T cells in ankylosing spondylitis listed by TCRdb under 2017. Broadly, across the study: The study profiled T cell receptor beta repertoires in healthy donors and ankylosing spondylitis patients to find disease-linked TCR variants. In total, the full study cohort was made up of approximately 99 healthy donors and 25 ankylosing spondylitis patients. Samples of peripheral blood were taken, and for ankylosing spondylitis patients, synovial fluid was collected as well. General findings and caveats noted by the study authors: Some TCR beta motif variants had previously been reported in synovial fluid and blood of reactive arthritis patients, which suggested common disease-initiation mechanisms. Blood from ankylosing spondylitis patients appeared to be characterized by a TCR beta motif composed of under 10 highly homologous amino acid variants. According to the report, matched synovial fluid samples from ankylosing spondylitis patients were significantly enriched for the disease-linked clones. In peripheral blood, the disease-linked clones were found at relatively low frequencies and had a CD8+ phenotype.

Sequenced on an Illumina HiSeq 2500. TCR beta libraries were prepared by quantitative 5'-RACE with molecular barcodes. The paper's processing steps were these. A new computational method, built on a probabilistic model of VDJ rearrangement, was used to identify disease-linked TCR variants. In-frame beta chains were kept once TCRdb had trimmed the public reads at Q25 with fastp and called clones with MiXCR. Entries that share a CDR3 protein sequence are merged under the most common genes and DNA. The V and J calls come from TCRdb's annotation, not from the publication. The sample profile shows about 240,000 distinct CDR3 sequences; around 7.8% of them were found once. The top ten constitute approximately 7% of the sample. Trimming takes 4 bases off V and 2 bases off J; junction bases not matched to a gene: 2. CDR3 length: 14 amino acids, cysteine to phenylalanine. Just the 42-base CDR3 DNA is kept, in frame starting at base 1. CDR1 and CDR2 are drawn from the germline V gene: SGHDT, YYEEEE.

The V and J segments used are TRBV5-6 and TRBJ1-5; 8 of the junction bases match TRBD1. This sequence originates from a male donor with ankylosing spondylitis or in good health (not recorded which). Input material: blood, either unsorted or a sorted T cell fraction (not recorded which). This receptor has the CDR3 CASSAGQGNQPQHF. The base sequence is TGTGCCAGCAGCGCGGGACAGGGCAATCAGCCCCAGCATTTT.